This T cell receptor (beta chain) was observed in a study of human T cells and chemical hapten exposure. About the study: For the roughly 25-week duration of the study, patients were given weekly doses of diphenylcyclopropenone on the scalp. Study conclusions and caveats: Versus controls, significantly more large CDR3 similarity clusters arose from expanded TCRs.

The CDR3 is made up of 15 amino acids. Germline lookup yields CDR1 DFQATT and CDR2 SNEGSKA (reference sequence). V gave up 3 bases and J gave up 5 bases, with 19 bases separating them. Points on this clonotype: The antigen is unknown.

Individual cDNA molecules in this library carried unique molecular identifiers. TCRdb reprocessed the RACE reads with MiXCR, giving one entry per CDR3 protein. The data contain around 120,000 distinct CDR3 sequences, approximately 15% of them singletons. The time point is: patch test 1, 2 weeks after DPC sensitization. The treatment: therapeutic diphenylcyclopropenone sensitization with weekly scalp DPC. Sequenced here: whole blood, sampled in connection with sensitization to the hapten diphenylcyclopropenone (DPC). The sequence was collected from a man aged 18 to 29 with alopecia areata. Some clones in this sample may be carry-over from other donors' samples. The J gene is TRBJ2-5, the V gene TRBV20-1; perhaps TRBD1 as D (5 bases). CDR3 in DNA: TGCAGTGCTAGTTGGTCGGCAGGGATTATCGAGACCCAGTACTTC. Amino acids: CSASWSAGIIETQYF.